Listed below are T cell receptor beta chains from one sample, sequenced in a study of T cell changes during pregnancy in multiple sclerosis. Method: immunoSEQ multiplex PCR; TCRdb's copy keeps in-frame clones and lacks some. In the table there are some 80,000 clones, 89% of which are singletons. The material sequenced was peripheral blood, taken in the first trimester of pregnancy. The receptors were sampled from a female donor in good health, enrolled as a control in a pregnancy study. The CDR3 runs from the conserved cysteine through the conserved F or W. Each record gives: CDR3 protein, CDR3 DNA, clone size, J gene, V gene, D gene. D genes are given only for firm matches. Size is omitted from some rows. Given values are once, few, many or a class for expanded clones.

CASSPRLRSQETQYF TGTGCCAGCAGCCCCCGGTTACGCTCTCAAGAGACCCAGTACTTC few TRBJ2-5 TRBV11-2 .
CAWSGQGANGYTF TGTGCCTGGAGTGGACAGGGGGCAAATGGCTACACCTTC . TRBJ1-2 TRBV30 TRBD1
CSVEVFQGAGANVLTF TGTAGCGTTGAAGTCTTTCAGGGGGCTGGGGCCAACGTCCTGACTTTC . TRBJ2-6 TRBV29-1 TRBD1
CASSRDRDTEAFF TGTGCCAGCAGCCGGGACAGGGACACTGAAGCTTTCTTT . TRBJ1-1 TRBV28 TRBD1
CASSFSPDRGRRNEQFF TGTGCCAGCAGTTTTTCACCAGACCGGGGAAGGAGGAATGAGCAGTTCTTC . TRBJ2-1 TRBV28 .
CASSLAQRAVNEQFF TGTGCCAGCAGCTTAGCTCAGCGGGCGGTCAATGAGCAGTTCTTC . TRBJ2-1 TRBV7-9 .
CASSQSGGNSPLHF TGTGCCAGCAGCCAGTCAGGCGGGAATTCACCCCTCCACTTT . TRBJ1-6 TRBV14 .
CASSLSGTYGYTF TGTGCCAGCAGTTTATCGGGCACCTATGGCTACACCTTC . TRBJ1-2 TRBV27 .
CASRGLENEKLFF TGCGCCAGCCGGGGTCTGGAGAATGAAAAACTGTTTTTT . TRBJ1-4 TRBV5-1 .
CASSLDDSPPGNEQFF TGTGCCAGCAGCTTAGACGACTCGCCTCCGGGCAATGAGCAGTTCTTC . TRBJ2-1 TRBV7-9 .
CASRPGGSTGELFF TGCGCCAGCAGACCAGGGGGATCTACCGGGGAGCTGTTTTTT few TRBJ2-2 TRBV4-1 TRBD1
CASSLRGQGAESSGNTIYF TGCGCCAGCAGCTTGCGAGGTCAGGGGGCCGAATCCTCTGGAAACACCATATATTTT . TRBJ1-3 TRBV5-1 TRBD1
CASSQASRQGGYGYTF TGTGCCAGCAGCCAAGCGTCCAGACAGGGCGGCTATGGCTACACCTTC many TRBJ1-2 TRBV14 TRBD1
CASSQVPFEADTQYF TGCGCCAGCAGCCAAGTCCCCTTCGAGGCAGATACGCAGTATTTT . TRBJ2-3 TRBV4-3 .
CASSRGATHEQYF TGTGCCAGCAGCCGCGGGGCGACCCACGAGCAGTACTTC . TRBJ2-7 TRBV6-4 .
CASSLVGGAVGVYEQYF TGCGCCAGCAGCTTGGTGGGGGGGGCAGTAGGGGTCTACGAGCAGTACTTC . TRBJ2-7 TRBV5-1 .
CASSLGRQVSGNTIYF TGCGCCAGCAGCTTGGGGAGACAGGTCTCTGGAAACACCATATATTTT . TRBJ1-3 TRBV5-1 .
CASSVVGLKSGRNTDTQYF TGTGCCAGCAGCGTAGTAGGTCTAAAGAGCGGGAGAAACACAGATACGCAGTATTTT . TRBJ2-3 TRBV9 TRBD2
CASSPTLSPEAFF TGTGCCAGCAGCCCCACTCTGAGTCCTGAAGCTTTCTTT . TRBJ1-1 TRBV7-9 .
CASSGRDTPRQPQHF TGTGCCAGCAGTGGACGGGACACCCCAAGGCAGCCCCAGCATTTT . TRBJ1-5 TRBV6-1 .
CASSLAGATGKMSYGYTF TGTGCCAGCAGCTTAGCGGGGGCCACAGGGAAAATGAGCTATGGCTACACCTTC . TRBJ1-2 TRBV7-2 .
CASSDPRTYTDTQYF TGTGCCAGCAGTGATCCTCGCACTTACACAGATACGCAGTATTTT . TRBJ2-3 TRBV6-1 .
CAFGLADYNEQFF TGTGCATTCGGACTAGCGGATTACAATGAGCAGTTCTTC . TRBJ2-1 TRBV30 TRBD2
CASSTGTGLDTEAFF TGTGCCAGCTCAACCGGGACAGGGTTGGACACTGAAGCTTTCTTT . TRBJ1-1 TRBV18 TRBD1
CASSYGGSNYGYTF TGTGCCAGCAGCTACGGGGGATCTAACTATGGCTACACCTTC . TRBJ1-2 TRBV7-2 .
CASSVEQGSQETQYF TGTGCCAGCAGCGTAGAACAGGGGTCCCAAGAGACCCAGTACTTC once TRBJ2-5 TRBV9 TRBD1
CASSPSVGPSYGYTF TGTGCCAGCAGCCCCTCAGTTGGCCCTAGCTATGGCTACACCTTC . TRBJ1-2 TRBV11-2 .
CASSSGQGWNTEAFF TGTGCCAGCAGTTCGGGACAGGGGTGGAACACTGAAGCTTTCTTT . TRBJ1-1 TRBV27 TRBD1
CASSQEKEAWTGEDYGYTF TGTGCCAGCAGCCAAGAGAAGGAGGCGTGGACAGGGGAGGACTATGGCTACACCTTC . TRBJ1-2 TRBV14 TRBD1
CASSLFSRGSRTGEKLFF TGTGCCAGCAGTTTATTCTCTCGGGGCAGCCGTACAGGGGAAAAACTGTTTTTT once TRBJ1-4 TRBV27 .
CASAVIAKNIQYF TGTGCCAGCGCGGTTATAGCCAAAAACATTCAGTACTTC once TRBJ2-4 TRBV18 .
CASSLELAGGREQFF TGTGCCAGCAGCTTAGAGCTAGCGGGAGGGCGGGAGCAGTTCTTC . TRBJ2-1 TRBV7-2 TRBD2
CASSDLYEQYF TGTGCCAGCAGTGATCTCTACGAGCAGTACTTC once TRBJ2-7 TRBV6-1 .
CATATGARETQYF TGTGCCACGGCAACGGGAGCCCGGGAGACCCAGTACTTC . TRBJ2-5 TRBV19 .
CASSLDSRGLGNQPQHF TGTGCCAGCAGCTTAGATTCTCGAGGGTTAGGCAATCAGCCCCAGCATTTT . TRBJ1-5 TRBV11-2 .
CASSPGVAASYEQYF TGTGCCAGCAGCCCCGGGGTAGCGGCTAGCTACGAGCAGTACTTC . TRBJ2-7 TRBV7-9 .
CASSPLSGGDGYTF TGTGCCAGCTCACCTCTAAGCGGAGGGGACGGCTACACCTTC . TRBJ1-2 TRBV18 .
CASTWASGSPLNTEAFF TGCGCCAGCACTTGGGCATCAGGGTCACCCTTGAACACTGAAGCTTTCTTT . TRBJ1-1 TRBV5-1 .
CASTSRGASSYEQYF TGTGCCAGCACCTCGCGGGGGGCCTCCTCCTACGAGCAGTACTTC . TRBJ2-7 TRBV27 TRBD2
CASSEALSGMTEAFF TGTGCCAGCAGTGAAGCGCTTTCGGGGATGACTGAAGCTTTCTTT . TRBJ1-1 TRBV2 .
CASSQPGNSPLHF TGTGCCAGCAGCCAACCCGGGAATTCACCCCTCCACTTT . TRBJ1-6 TRBV4-2 .
CASNRQEWGSPLHF TGTGCCAGCAACAGACAGGAGTGGGGTTCACCCCTCCACTTT . TRBJ1-6 TRBV6-1 .
CASSQGTGSGYTF TGTGCCAGCAGTCAAGGGACAGGCAGCGGCTACACCTTC few TRBJ1-2 TRBV27 TRBD1
CASSPSGLSGNTIYF TGCGCCAGCAGCCCCTCAGGCCTCTCTGGAAACACCATATATTTT . TRBJ1-3 TRBV5-1 .
CASSYSAGTTTEAFF TGTGCCAGCAGTTACTCCGCAGGGACAACGACTGAAGCTTTCTTT once TRBJ1-1 TRBV6-5 .
CAISAFSGGAADTQYF TGTGCCATCAGTGCCTTCAGCGGGGGGGCCGCAGATACGCAGTATTTT . TRBJ2-3 TRBV10-3 TRBD2
CASSSWTGSDHGYTF TGTGCCAGCAGCTCATGGACAGGGTCCGACCATGGCTACACCTTC . TRBJ1-2 TRBV7-9 TRBD1